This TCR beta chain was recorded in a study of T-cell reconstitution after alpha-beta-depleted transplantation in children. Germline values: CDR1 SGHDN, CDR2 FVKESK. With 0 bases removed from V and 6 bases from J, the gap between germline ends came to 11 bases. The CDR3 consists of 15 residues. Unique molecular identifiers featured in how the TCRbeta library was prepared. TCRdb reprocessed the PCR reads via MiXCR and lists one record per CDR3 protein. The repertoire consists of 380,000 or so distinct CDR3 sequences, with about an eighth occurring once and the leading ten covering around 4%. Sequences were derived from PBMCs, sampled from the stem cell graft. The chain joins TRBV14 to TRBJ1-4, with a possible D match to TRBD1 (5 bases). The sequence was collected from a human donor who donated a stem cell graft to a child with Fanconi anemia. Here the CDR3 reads CASSQDPGTDEKLFF. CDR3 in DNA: TGTGCCAGCAGCCAAGATCCTGGGACGGATGAAAAACTGTTTTTT.